The 19 T cell receptor beta chains below were found in one sample sequenced in a study of T-cell reconstitution after alpha-beta-depleted transplantation in children. Construction of the TCRbeta library involved unique molecular identifiers. TCRdb redid the calling of the PCR reads with MiXCR, one entry per CDR3 protein. The sample has about 440,000 distinct CDR3 sequences, over 40% seen once. The source material was PBMCs, sampled before TCRalphabeta/CD19-depleted stem cell transplant. The receptors were gathered from a girl aged 2 to 10 with aplastic anemia, due to receive a stem cell transplant.

V is TRBV6-2 or TRBV6-3 and J is TRBJ2-7; D may match TRBD1 or TRBD2 (5 bases each). The CDR3 totals 15 residues. CDR1 MNHEY and CDR2 SVGEGT come from the germline V gene. V dropped 4 bases and J dropped 4 bases, with 17 bases sitting between them. The CDR3 region is CASSSGRQGEYEQYF. The CDR3 DNA reads TGTGCCAGCAGTTCGGGCCGTCAGGGAGAGTACGAGCAGTACTTC.

V gene TRBV6-6 combines with J gene TRBJ2-1; D may be TRBD2 (6 bases). V was trimmed by 7 bases and J by 4 bases, leaving 11 bases between them. Germline lookup yields CDR1 MNHNY and CDR2 SVGAGI (reference sequence). There are 13 residues in the CDR3. The chain's CDR3 is CASTDSGYNEQFF. CDR3 sequence (DNA): TGTGCCAGCACCGATAGCGGATACAATGAGCAGTTCTTC.

J is TRBJ2-7 and V is TRBV12-3 or TRBV12-4; 7 nucleotides line up with TRBD1. The CDR3 is made up of 16 amino acids. Trimming cost V 3 bases and J 3 bases; bases outside gene matches: 11. The CDR3 coding sequence is TGTGCCAGCAGTTTCACTCCCGGGACAGTTATCTACGAGCAGTACTTC. It yields the protein CASSFTPGTVIYEQYF.

The rearrangement links TRBV20-1 to TRBJ2-7; maybe TRBD2 (6 bases). CDR1 is DFQATT and CDR2 is SNEGSKA in the germline V gene (reference sequence). The CDR3 is 15 residues long. V was pared by 2 bases and J by 5 bases, with 19 bases between. CDR3 bases: TGCAGTGCTAGAATACGGTATGGGACTCCTCACGAGCAGTACTTC. It specifies CSARIRYGTPHEQYF.

The V and J genes are TRBV29-1 and TRBJ1-1, with unresolved D. The CDR3 sequence is 11 residues long. V dropped 4 bases and J dropped 2 bases, with 5 bases sitting between them. Germline loops: CDR1 SQVTM, CDR2 ANQGSEA. The CDR3 nucleotides are TGCAGCGTTGGAGTAAACACTGAAGCTTTCTTT. Its translation is CSVGVNTEAFF.

This rearrangement joins TRBV7-3 to TRBJ2-3; 9 bases agree with TRBD2. CDR3 length: 16 amino acids. CDR1 is SGHTA, CDR2 FQGTGA, per germline. J lost 2 bases, V lost 0 bases, and 3 bases had no gene match. As DNA, the CDR3 is TGTGCCAGCAGCTTAACGCTAGCGGGGTCCACAGATACGCAGTATTTT. This sequence encodes CASSLTLAGSTDTQYF.

The gene calls are TRBV20-1 and TRBJ2-5; D unclear. Deletions cut 3 bases from V and 9 bases from J, with 11 bases between. From germline, CDR1 is DFQATT and CDR2 SNEGSKA (reference sequence). This CDR3 comprises 11 residues. In nucleotides, the CDR3 is TGCAGTGCTAGTCTCTCCACTCCCCAGTACTTC. Translation gives CSASLSTPQYF.

The rearrangement uses TRBV3-1 and TRBJ2-2; the match to TRBD2 covers 12 bases. The CDR3 extends over 19 amino acids. V trimming: 0 bases; J trimming: 1 base; junction bases outside the gene matches: 6. The V gene's germline CDR1 is LGHDT and CDR2 YNNKEL (reference sequence). In nucleotides, the CDR3 is TGTGCCAGCAGCCAAGAGCTAGCGGGAGGGTACATGAACACCGGGGAGCTGTTTTTT. Amino acid sequence: CASSQELAGGYMNTGELFF.

About this clonotype: Germline and junction disagree at one end, which may indicate a read error. The rearrangement links TRBV20-1 to TRBJ1-2, with D hard to call. Germline V CDR1 and CDR2: DFQATT, SNEGSKA (reference sequence). The CDR3 length is 12 residues. This CDR3 is CSAGERNYGDTF. The CDR3 bases are TGCAGTGCTGGAGAACGGAACTATGGCGACACCTTC.

The chain has TRBV5-1 and TRBJ2-7, with a tentative D call TRBD1 (5 bases). Trimming cost V 7 bases and J 3 bases, with 11 bases left between them. The germline V gene encodes CDR1 SGHRS and CDR2 YFSETQ. The CDR3 has 12 amino acids. DNA of the CDR3: TGCGCCAGCTTGAGTGACAGCTACGAGCAGTACTTC. This encodes CASLSDSYEQYF.

Turning to this clonotype: A read error is possible here, since a much larger clone lies one base away. The chain has TRBV5-1 and TRBJ2-5; D perhaps matches TRBD1 (5 bases). With 6 bases removed from V and 4 bases from J, the gap between germline ends came to 22 bases. Germline V gives CDR1 SGHRS, CDR2 YFSETQ. The CDR3 is 16 amino acids. The DNA for the CDR3 is TGCGCCAGCAACCCGCGGACATGGACATTTGGAGAGACCCAGTACTTC. This gives the protein CASNPRTWTFGETQYF.

There are a few counts of this clonotype. The chain uses TRBV10-3 and TRBJ2-7; weak D call: TRBD2 (6 bases). This CDR3 contains 13 residues. Germline values: CDR1 ENHRY, CDR2 SYGVKD. Trimming shortened V by 8 bases and J by 6 bases, and 17 bases separated the two germline ends. The CDR3 bases are TGTGCCATCGGACTATTAGAAGGGCCCGAGCAGTACTTC. Translated, it gives CAIGLLEGPEQYF.

The chain combines TRBV6-1 with TRBJ2-7; D is unresolved. The germline V and J ends were trimmed by 7 bases and 6 bases, with 22 bases remaining between them. The germline V gene encodes CDR1 MNHNS and CDR2 SASEGT. The CDR3 spans 15 residues. This CDR3 reads CASTKSQPGASEQYF. CDR3 nucleotides: TGTGCCAGCACCAAATCACAGCCGGGTGCCTCCGAGCAGTACTTC.

This clonotype was detected many times. This chain uses TRBV12-3 or TRBV12-4 with TRBJ2-3; tentative D call: TRBD1 (5 bases). There are 15 residues in the CDR3. V was pared by 5 bases and J by 0 bases, with 12 bases between. The CDR3 loop reads CASSPGSSSTDTQYF. DNA of the CDR3: TGTGCCAGCAGTCCAGGGTCCTCTAGCACAGATACGCAGTATTTT.

This clonotype was detected a few times. The chain uses TRBV6-1 and TRBJ2-1, with 8 bases that match TRBD1. Germline assignment: CDR1 MNHNS and CDR2 SASEGT. Germline trimming cut 5 bases from V and 6 bases from J; bases unmatched to any gene: 3. This CDR3 has 13 amino acids. The CDR3 DNA follows: TGTGCCAGCAGTAGGACAGGGCGCAATGAGCAGTTCTTC. Translating it yields CASSRTGRNEQFF.

The chain combines TRBV13 with TRBJ2-7; 11 bases match TRBD2. The CDR3 sequence is 14 residues long. Germline V gene data show CDR1 as PRHDT and CDR2 as FYEKMQ (reference sequence). Trimming cost V 3 bases and J 3 bases; bases outside gene matches: 1. The CDR3: CASSLTSGNYEQYF. The CDR3, as DNA: TGTGCCAGCAGCTTGACTAGCGGGAACTACGAGCAGTACTTC.

This clonotype was counted only a few times. V usage is TRBV18 and J usage is TRBJ2-1; 12 bases are a match to TRBD2. There are 17 residues in the CDR3. Germline CDR1 KGHSH, CDR2 LQKENI. V was clipped by 2 bases and J by 2 bases; unmatched bases: 4. Here the CDR3 DNA reads TGTGCCAGCTCACCAGGAACTAGCGGGAGGACCTACAATGAGCAGTTCTTC. It is translated as CASSPGTSGRTYNEQFF.

V and J are TRBV18 and TRBJ2-1; no clear D gene. The germline V gene encodes CDR1 KGHSH and CDR2 LQKENI. The CDR3 is 13 amino acids. Trimming removed 0 bases at V and 8 bases at J, with 8 bases between. CDR3 residues: CASSPPSGDEQFF. The CDR3 bases are TGTGCCAGCTCACCACCTTCTGGGGATGAGCAGTTCTTC.

This clonotype was detected ten times or more. The chain recombines TRBV3-1 with TRBJ1-2; TRBD1 matches 7 bases. This CDR3 has 15 amino acids. Germline V gives CDR1 LGHDT, CDR2 YNNKEL (reference sequence). V shed 4 bases and J 2 bases; nucleotides not matched to a gene: 7. The CDR3 nucleotides read TGTGCCAGCAGCCGCCAGGGGGTGGCGAACTATGGCTACACCTTC. It yields the protein CASSRQGVANYGYTF.